This TCR beta chain appears in the sequencing data of a study of control samples from healthy donors and cancer patients. The protocol was immunoSEQ multiplex PCR, while the TCRdb copy is restricted to in-frame clones and leaves out a portion. The sample has 250,000 to 300,000 clones, more than 65% seen once. V was cut by 6 bases and J by 4 bases, with 7 bases left in between. The CDR3 length is 11 residues. The chain uses TRBV12-3 or TRBV12-4 and TRBJ2-7, with D hard to call. This receptor was taken from a woman aged 60-75 years with lung cancer. Sequenced sample: PBMCs. The CDR3 bases are TGTGCCAGCAGCGACGGTTACGAGCAGTACTTC. This sequence encodes CASSDGYEQYF.